This TCR beta chain was recorded in a study of cytomegalovirus exposure and HLA in healthy donors. Study details: Unique TCRs from HLA-typed donors, 70 million to 85 million of them, were held in an early data release. Study results and caveats: Researchers reported in a later analysis that a missense DCLRE1C variant was tied to TCR beta V- and J-gene trimming. The authors considered a cluster of highly shared sequence variants likely to be a sequencing artifact.

The CDR3 has 17 amino acids. V lost 2 bases and J lost 7, with 24 bases in between. From germline, CDR1 is GTSNPN and CDR2 SVGIG (reference sequence). Primers included in the PCR were 60 Vbeta and 13 Jbeta primers. Some clones are missing from TCRdb's copy, which holds only in-frame ones; the method was immunoSEQ multiplex PCR. Here the sample spans 150,000 to 200,000 clones, around 83% being singletons. In the case of this clone: Its antigen remains unknown.

The sequencing input was PBMCs. The clonotype originates from a girl aged 2-10 years in good health and CMV-seropositive. The chain is built from TRBV30 and TRBJ2-1; weak D call: TRBD1 (5 bases). CDR3 amino acids: CAWSRTPVGAVGNEQFF. CDR3 DNA sequence: TGTGCCTGGAGTCGAACCCCGGTAGGGGCGGTTGGTAATGAGCAGTTCTTC.